What follows are 2 T cell receptor beta chains derived from one specimen sequenced in a study of regulatory T cells in long-lasting Graves disease. Through Arm-PCR of CDR3 regions and iRepertoire HTBI primers, TCR beta libraries were built. TCRdb passed the multiplex PCR reads through MiXCR, listing each CDR3 protein once. The sample consists of roughly 380,000 distinct CDR3 sequences, over 15% of them appearing once. Time point specified: newly diagnosed GD, antithyroid drugs for less than 3 months. The TCR library was prepared using RNA isolated from PBMCs. The sample was also linked to a second study, of T cells in Graves' hyperthyroidism and ophthalmopathy.

Sequencing used peripheral blood mononuclear cells (PBMCs), obtained at new diagnosis, from a patient treated with antithyroid drugs. The source of these receptors is a middle-aged man with Graves disease.

This clonotype was recorded many times. The chain couples TRBV7-2 to TRBJ2-1, with 12 nucleotides matching TRBD2. Germline V gives CDR1 SGHTA, CDR2 FQGNSA. After removal of 4 bases from V and 4 bases from J, the junction contained 2 bases not matched to a gene. The CDR3 consists of 15 residues. This CDR3 reads CASSWTSGAYNEQFF. The DNA of the CDR3 is TGTGCCAGCAGCTGGACTAGCGGGGCGTACAATGAGCAGTTCTTC.

This clonotype showed up many times. The chain's CDR3 is CSASHLGRAEEQFF. The CDR3, as DNA: TGCAGTGCTTCTCACCTGGGCAGGGCTGAGGAGCAGTTCTTC. V usage is TRBV20-1 and J usage is TRBJ2-1; the D gene is possibly TRBD1 (5 bases). The ends were cut back, 5 bases at V and 10 bases at J, with 21 bases in the middle. The CDR3 is 14 residues long. Per the germline V gene, CDR1 is DFQATT and CDR2 is SNEGSKA (reference sequence).